This T cell receptor beta chain is drawn from a study of shared clonotypes between healthy human individuals. About the study: Each donor contributed plates that comprised three CD4 naive, three CD4 memory, two CD8 naive and one CD8 memory.

It was about 210 ng DNA, 25,000 to 35,000 T cell genomes, that sorted-subset replicate PCRs used. Some clones are missing from TCRdb's copy, which holds only in-frame ones; the method was immunoSEQ multiplex PCR. The sample has 2,500,000 or so clones; around nine tenths are singletons. A remark on this clone: Its antigen is currently unknown.

CDR3 size: 13 residues. Trimming removed 3 bases at V and 3 bases at J, with 6 bases between. Germline CDR1 is MGHDK and CDR2 is SYGVNS. Findings and caveats of the study: The donor pool, a small one, limited the genetic and exposure-history diversity represented. A few donors had about 5.1% of their naive CD4 clonotypes in common.

The clonotype originates from a man younger than 35 in good health. The source material was naive CD4+ T cells sorted from blood. Specified subset: CD45RA+ positively selected. V is TRBV25-1 and J is TRBJ1-5; D is unclear. In nucleotides, the CDR3 is TGTGCCAGCAGTGACAGGAACAATCAGCCCCAGCATTTT. Protein sequence: CASSDRNNQPQHF.